This record looks at one T cell receptor (beta chain) sequence and its context. How the authors handled the data: Reference gene primer amplification gave estimated nucleated cell counts. Sequenced by immunoSEQ multiplex PCR; TCRdb stores in-frame clones only, minus some. V, J and clone size were drawn from that table, and D and trimming were deduced from the DNA. Of roughly 150,000 clones listed, roughly four fifths are singletons. The CDR3 runs to 16 residues. CDR1 is SGHAT, CDR2 FQNNGV, per germline. With 0 bases removed from V and 5 bases from J, the gap between germline ends came to 13 bases. This entry is derived from a study of blood T cell repertoires in COVID-19. Whole-study context: Whether acute or convalescent, the COVID-19 samples came from the United States, Italy and Spain. PBMCs, B-cell-depleted T cells, or T cells provided the cDNA or gDNA that made up the material.

This clonotype was sampled from a man aged 55 to 70 with active or convalescent COVID-19. The sample taken for sequencing was peripheral blood. V and J are TRBV11-2 and TRBJ1-4; D is undetermined. This CDR3 reads CASSLDRRHQNEKLFF. The DNA of the CDR3 is TGTGCCAGCAGCTTAGATCGGAGGCATCAGAATGAAAAACTGTTTTTT.